Shown below are 29 T cell receptor beta chains from a single sample sequenced in a study of blood T cell repertoires in COVID-19. Assay used: immunoSEQ multiplex PCR; TCRdb lists only in-frame clones, some missing. The table lists 350,000 to 450,000 clones, 89% of them singletons. Sequenced material: peripheral blood. These receptor sequences come from a woman in her forties with COVID-19, enrolled during active disease.

The CDR3 nucleotides read TGCGCCAGCAGCTTGGCCATAGAAAGCTATGGCTACACCTTC. Its protein is CASSLAIESYGYTF. V gene TRBV5-1 combines with J gene TRBJ1-2, with D unclear. V dropped 0 bases and J dropped 4 bases, with 10 bases sitting between them. The CDR3 spans 14 residues. The V gene's germline CDR1 is SGHRS and CDR2 YFSETQ.

The chain carries TRBV11-3 and TRBJ2-1, with D tentatively TRBD2 (5 bases). The germline CDR1 and CDR2 sequences are SGHNT and YENEEA. V was shortened by 0 bases and J by 15 bases, with 18 bases between the two germline ends. The CDR3 spans 14 residues. CDR3 coding DNA: TGTGCCAGCAGCTTAGATCGGGTCAGCCGAGGGTTGTTCTTC. Translated, it gives CASSLDRVSRGLFF.

This chain joins TRBV5-1 and TRBJ1-6, with unresolved D. CDR1 is SGHRS and CDR2 is YFSETQ in the germline V gene. With 3 bases removed from V and 0 bases from J, the gap between germline ends came to 7 bases. There are 15 residues in the CDR3. The CDR3 here is CASSWGASYNSPLHF. The DNA of the CDR3 is TGCGCCAGCAGCTGGGGAGCCTCCTATAATTCACCCCTCCACTTT.

CDR3 in DNA: TGTGCCAGCAGTTCAACAGGGTTCCTAAACTATGGCTACACCTTC. Protein sequence: CASSSTGFLNYGYTF. The chain joins TRBV6-1 to TRBJ1-2; maybe TRBD1 (6 bases). Deletions cut 5 bases from V and 2 bases from J, with 15 bases between. Germline V gene sequence: CDR1 MNHNS, CDR2 SASEGT. The CDR3 covers 15 residues.

The chain joins TRBV14 to TRBJ1-2; D is unclear. CDR3 length: 14 amino acids. V was clipped by 0 bases and J by 0 bases, with 5 bases between them. Looked up from germline, CDR1 is SGHDN and CDR2 is FVKESK. CDR3 DNA: TGTGCCAGCAGCCAAGATCGTACTAACTATGGCTACACCTTC. This codes for CASSQDRTNYGYTF.

V is TRBV5-1 and J is TRBJ2-3; the match to TRBD2 covers 10 bases. The CDR3 is 16 amino acids. After removal of 9 bases from V and 1 base from J, the junction contained 11 bases not matched to a gene. Germline CDR1 reads SGHRS; CDR2 reads YFSETQ. The CDR3 reads CATSGSGGIRTDTQYF. The CDR3 DNA is TGCGCCACCTCGGGTAGCGGGGGGATCCGCACAGATACGCAGTATTTT.

This clone was observed a single time. The chain couples TRBV30 to TRBJ1-6; TRBD1 is a possible D gene (6 bases). V lost 0 bases and J lost 10, with 13 bases in between. From germline, CDR1 is GTSNPN and CDR2 SVGIG (reference sequence). The CDR3 loop spans 14 amino acids. The CDR3 is CAWSVVRGGSPLHF. The CDR3 DNA sequence: TGTGCCTGGAGTGTGGTCAGGGGTGGATCACCCCTCCACTTT.

The V gene is TRBV6-6, the J gene TRBJ2-3; 7 bases are shared with TRBD2. Germline CDR1 and CDR2: MNHNY and SVGAGI (reference sequence). Trimming took 5 bases from V and 6 from J; bases not matched to a gene: 8. CDR3 size: 14 residues. The CDR3 bases are TGTGCCAGCAGTCACGGAGTCGGGGGGGATACGCAGTATTTT. As protein: CASSHGVGGDTQYF.

This clone was counted once. V gene TRBV25-1 combines with J gene TRBJ2-1, with 8 bases that match TRBD1. Germline loops: CDR1 MGHDK, CDR2 SYGVNS. V shed 2 bases, J shed 9 bases, and the junction held 6 bases outside the gene matches. The CDR3 contains 14 residues. CDR3 nucleotides: TGTGCCAGCAGTGAACGCCAGGGGGCGAGTGAGCAGTTCTTC. As protein: CASSERQGASEQFF.

This clone has a single count. The CDR3 DNA reads as TGCGCCAGCAGCGCGGGTTTAAATGAAAAACTGTTTTTT. It codes for CASSAGLNEKLFF. J is TRBJ1-4 and V is TRBV5-1; D is unclear. The CDR3 covers 13 residues. V shed 4 bases and J shed 5 bases, with 9 bases lying between them. Per the germline V gene, CDR1 is SGHRS and CDR2 is YFSETQ.

This chain uses TRBV27 with TRBJ2-7, with unresolved D. Germline assignment: CDR1 MNHEY and CDR2 SMNVEV (reference sequence). V gave up 1 base and J gave up 1 base, with 5 bases separating them. The CDR3 has 13 residues. Here the CDR3 reads CASSLFASYEQYF. The CDR3 DNA reads as TGTGCCAGCAGTTTATTCGCGTCCTACGAGCAGTACTTC.

This chain uses TRBV7-9 with TRBJ2-5; 8 bases line up with TRBD1. V lost 4 bases to trimming and J lost 2 bases; unmatched junction nucleotides: 3. Germline-derived CDR1 and CDR2 are SEHNR and FQNEAQ (reference sequence). The CDR3 is 14 amino acids. The DNA of the CDR3 is TGTGCCAGCAGCTCCCAGGGGGCACAAGAGACCCAGTACTTC. It codes for CASSSQGAQETQYF. The whole variable domain, remainder taken from reference TRBV7-9 and TRBJ2-5, is DTGVSQNPRHKITKRGQNVTFRCDPISEHNRLYWYRQTLGQGPEFLTYFQNEAQLEKSRLLSDRFSAERPKGSFSTLEIQRTEQGDSAMYLCASSSQGAQETQYFGPGTRLLVL.

The genes are TRBV29-1 and TRBJ2-6; 10 bases match TRBD1. Trimming cost V 4 bases and J 0 bases; bases outside gene matches: 3. The CDR3 runs to 16 residues. CDR1 and CDR2 (germline): SQVTM, ANQGSEA. The CDR3 region is CSVGGQGYSGANVLTF. The CDR3 DNA sequence: TGCAGCGTTGGGGGACAGGGGTACTCTGGGGCCAACGTCCTGACTTTC.

This chain connects TRBV28 to TRBJ1-5; 12 positions match TRBD1. The CDR3 spans 15 residues. Losses at the gene ends were 6 bases for V and 8 bases for J; bases not matched to a gene: 8. Germline CDR1 and CDR2: MDHEN and SYDVKM. The CDR3, as DNA: TGTGCCAGCAGCGCGGGACAGGGGGCGTTTGAGCCCCAGCATTTT. This codes for CASSAGQGAFEPQHF.

The chain has TRBV5-1 and TRBJ1-5, with D maybe TRBD1 (6 bases). The V end was cut by 0 bases, the J end by 0 bases, with 16 bases between. Germline V lookup: CDR1 SGHRS, CDR2 YFSETQ. CDR3 length equals 18 residues. The CDR3 DNA reads as TGCGCCAGCAGCTTGGGAGCAAGCGGACAGTTTAGCAATCAGCCCCAGCATTTT. Amino acids: CASSLGASGQFSNQPQHF.

This clone was found once. The chain combines TRBV27 with TRBJ1-1, with D tentatively TRBD1 (5 bases). The CDR3 runs 17 residues. Germline loops: CDR1 MNHEY, CDR2 SMNVEV (reference sequence). Deletions cut 0 bases from V and 0 bases from J, with 14 bases between. CDR3 nucleotides: TGTGCCAGCAGTTTATCTCCCGCAGGGCCTATGAACACTGAAGCTTTCTTT. Its protein is CASSLSPAGPMNTEAFF.

The DNA for the CDR3 is TGTGCCAGCAGTTCCGCGGCGGGGGGTGAAGCTTTCTTT. It translates to CASSSAAGGEAFF. The gene calls are TRBV28 and TRBJ1-1, with a tentative D call TRBD1 (5 bases). The germline V and J ends were trimmed by 4 bases and 7 bases, with 13 bases remaining between them. The CDR3 contains 13 residues. Germline V CDR1 and CDR2: MDHEN, SYDVKM.

This clone was observed a single time. The J gene is TRBJ2-6, the V gene TRBV5-4; D unclear. The CDR3 spans 16 residues. CDR1 and CDR2 (germline): SGHNT, YYREEE (reference sequence). Trimming pared 4 bases from V and 0 bases from J, leaving 11 bases between. CDR3 loop: CASSPRASSGANVLTF. DNA of the CDR3: TGTGCCAGCAGCCCGCGCGCTAGCTCTGGGGCCAACGTCCTGACTTTC. Together with reference TRBV5-4 and TRBJ2-6, the CDR3 gives the full variable domain: ETGVTQSPTHLIKTRGQQVTLRCSSQSGHNTVSWYQQALGQGPQFIFQYYREEENGRGNFPPRFSGLQFPNYSSELNVNALELDDSALYLCASSPRASSGANVLTFGAGSRLTVL.

The DNA of the CDR3 is TGCGCCAGCAGTGCGGGTTCACCCCTCCACTTT. Amino acids: CASSAGSPLHF. The chain is built from TRBV10-2 and TRBJ1-6; D gene ambiguous. Germline V CDR1 and CDR2: WSHSY, SAAADI. Deletions cut 4 bases from V and 9 bases from J, with 4 bases between. The CDR3 contains 11 residues.

The chain couples TRBV27 to TRBJ2-7; perhaps TRBD1 as D (5 bases). Looked up from germline, CDR1 is MNHEY and CDR2 is SMNVEV (reference sequence). The CDR3 is 14 amino acids. V was cut by 5 bases and J by 3 bases, with 14 bases left in between. CDR3 bases: TGTGCCAGCAGTACGGGCAGGGAACTCTACGAGCAGTACTTC. Its translation is CASSTGRELYEQYF.

The chain combines TRBV7-9 with TRBJ2-5; D is possibly TRBD1 (6 bases). The CDR3 has 14 residues. Trimming took 1 base from V and 4 from J, leaving 10 bases between them. Germline CDR1 reads SEHNR; CDR2 reads FQNEAQ (reference sequence). The DNA for the CDR3 is TGTGCCAGCAGCTTAGAGACAGGACTAGAGACCCAGTACTTC. Translated, it gives CASSLETGLETQYF.

V usage is TRBV7-9 and J usage is TRBJ1-2; D is possibly TRBD1 (5 bases). CDR3 size: 16 residues. V was shortened by 6 bases and J by 0 bases, with 17 bases between the two germline ends. The germline CDR1 and CDR2 sequences are SEHNR and FQNEAQ (reference sequence). In DNA form, the CDR3 reads TGTGCCAGCAGTCCACCGGGGGGGACCCCTAACTATGGCTACACCTTC. It translates to CASSPPGGTPNYGYTF.

The rearrangement uses TRBV27 and TRBJ1-5, with 7 nucleotides matching TRBD1. The CDR3 consists of 16 residues. The V gene's germline CDR1 is MNHEY and CDR2 SMNVEV (reference sequence). Unmatched junction bases numbered 10, after V lost 4 bases and J lost 4 bases. The CDR3 reads CASSSTWRGQNQPQHF. DNA of the CDR3: TGTGCCAGCAGTTCCACTTGGAGGGGGCAAAATCAGCCCCAGCATTTT.

This rearrangement joins TRBV19 to TRBJ1-1; D possibly corresponds to TRBD1 (6 bases). CDR3 size: 14 residues. Between the trimmed V and J ends, which lost 4 bases and 6 bases, there was a span of 15 bases. Per germline, CDR1 LNHDA and CDR2 SQIVND (reference sequence). Here the CDR3 reads CASSNSGARAEAFF. The CDR3 DNA is TGTGCCAGTAGTAACTCAGGGGCAAGGGCTGAAGCTTTCTTT.

The V call is TRBV24-1, the J call TRBJ1-2, with TRBD1 matching over 7 bases. There are 14 residues in the CDR3. The germline CDR1 and CDR2 sequences are KGHDR and SFDVKD. With V trimmed by 7 bases and J by 7 bases, 11 bases remained unmatched. The CDR3 loop is CATSARDSYSGYTF. DNA for the CDR3: TGTGCCACCAGCGCCCGGGACAGCTACTCTGGCTACACCTTC.

V and J are TRBV9 and TRBJ2-7; D unclear. The length of the CDR3 is 14 residues. Germline lookup yields CDR1 SGDLS and CDR2 YYNGEE. Trimming took 0 bases from V and 0 from J, leaving 7 bases between them. This CDR3 reads CASSVDASSYEQYF. In DNA form, the CDR3 reads TGTGCCAGCAGCGTAGATGCCAGCTCCTACGAGCAGTACTTC.

The DNA of the CDR3 is TGTGCCAGCAGTTCCCTAGCGCCGCCGAATACGCAGTATTTT. It encodes CASSSLAPPNTQYF. The gene calls are TRBV27 and TRBJ2-3; weak D call: TRBD2 (6 bases). CDR3 size: 14 residues. V lost 4 bases and J 7 bases, leaving 15 bases between the germline ends. Germline lookup yields CDR1 MNHEY and CDR2 SMNVEV (reference sequence).

As to this clone: Additional DNA sequences in this sample encode the identical CDR3. The chain combines TRBV29-1 with TRBJ1-2; maybe TRBD1 (6 bases). Germline V lookup: CDR1 SQVTM, CDR2 ANQGSEA. CDR3 length: 12 amino acids. Trimming left V 3 bases short and J 4 bases short, with 9 bases between. The CDR3 DNA sequence: TGCAGCGTTGAGGACAGCCGCTATGGCTACACCTTC. This sequence encodes CSVEDSRYGYTF.

This clone has only a few counts. The chain has TRBV7-3 and TRBJ1-5; D possibly corresponds to TRBD1 (5 bases). Trimming took 0 bases from V and 6 from J, leaving 9 bases between them. Germline CDR1 is SGHTA and CDR2 is FQGTGA. The CDR3 consists of 14 residues. CDR3 residues: CASSLTGGGQPQHF. CDR3 DNA: TGTGCCAGCAGCTTAACGGGGGGAGGTCAGCCCCAGCATTTT.